This entry describes one TCR beta chain. Antigen unknown. The data were taken from a study of breast tumors, draining lymph nodes, adjacent tissues. Study-level results: Most tumor T cells seemingly derive from lymph node, then expand in tumor. Tumors had less TCR diversity than lymph nodes, more than nontumor tissue. Data only fit, rather than demonstrated, lymph node origin of most tumor T cells. Luminal-like breast cancer showed significantly higher tumor–nontumor repertoire similarity than basal-like.

The lymph nodes were axillary draining lymph nodes from breast cancer patients. The CDR3 runs 15 residues. Between the trimmed V and J ends, which lost 5 bases and 7 bases, there was a span of 15 bases. CDR1 is KGHSH, CDR2 LQKENI, per germline. TCRdb processed the multiplex PCR reads anew with MiXCR; each CDR3 protein has one entry. Among under 250,000 distinct CDR3 sequences listed, around 32% were seen once. The sample comprised axillary lymph node tissue. The chain uses TRBV18 and TRBJ1-6, with D unclear. This TCR came from a female donor with breast cancer. Some clones in this sample may be carry-over from other donors' samples. The CDR3 spells CASSARSPGNSPLHF. The CDR3 DNA is TGTGCCAGCTCAGCGCGGTCCCCTGGGAATTCACCCCTCCACTTT. The variable domain in full, completed from reference TRBV18 and TRBJ1-6, reads NAGVMQNPRHLVRRRGQEARLRCSPMKGHSHVYWYRQLPEEGLKFMVYLQKENIIDESGMPKERFSAEFPKEGPSILRIQQVVRGDSAAYFCASSARSPGNSPLHFGNGTRLTVT.